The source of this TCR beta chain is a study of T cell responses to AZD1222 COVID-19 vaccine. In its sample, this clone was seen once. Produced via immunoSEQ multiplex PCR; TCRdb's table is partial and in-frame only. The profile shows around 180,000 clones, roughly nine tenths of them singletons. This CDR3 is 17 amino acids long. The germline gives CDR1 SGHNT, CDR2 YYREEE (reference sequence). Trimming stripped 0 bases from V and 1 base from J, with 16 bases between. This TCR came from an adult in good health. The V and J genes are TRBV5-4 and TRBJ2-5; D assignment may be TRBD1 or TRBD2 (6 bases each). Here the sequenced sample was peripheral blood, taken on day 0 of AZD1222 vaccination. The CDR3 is CASSLGVGGSFQETQYF. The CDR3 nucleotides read TGTGCCAGCAGCTTGGGTGTAGGGGGGTCCTTCCAAGAGACCCAGTACTTC.